The 3 T cell receptor beta chains below come from one sample, sequenced in a study of blood T cell repertoires in COVID-19. Assay used: immunoSEQ multiplex PCR; TCRdb lists only in-frame clones, some missing. This table holds about 220,000 clones, roughly 80% found once. Sequences were obtained from peripheral blood. All receptors come from a human donor in a cohort sampled during active COVID-19.

This clone has just one count. This chain joins TRBV11-2 and TRBJ2-2; 9 nucleotides match TRBD1. The CDR3 covers 16 residues. Trimming took 4 bases from V and 5 from J; bases not matched to a gene: 8. CDR1 and CDR2 from the germline V gene are SGHAT and FQNNGV. The CDR3: CASSYWTGVTTGELFF. CDR3 nucleotides: TGTGCCAGCAGCTACTGGACAGGGGTGACGACCGGGGAGCTGTTTTTT.

The chain employs TRBV23-1 and TRBJ1-1, with D uncertain. TRBV23-1 is reported as an ORF; its role is uncertain. V was trimmed by 3 bases and J by 3 bases, leaving 20 bases between them. The CDR3 has 17 amino acids. CDR3 in amino acids: CASSHPPPQERDTEAFF. The CDR3 DNA sequence: TGCGCCAGCAGTCACCCCCCCCCTCAAGAGAGGGACACTGAAGCTTTCTTT.

This clone was observed once. The gene calls are TRBV6-6 and TRBJ2-2, with 8 bases that match TRBD2. The CDR3 totals 20 residues. After removal of 6 bases from V and 0 bases from J, the junction contained 18 bases not matched to a gene. Germline values: CDR1 MNHNY, CDR2 SVGAGI (reference sequence). As DNA, the CDR3 is TGTGCCAGCAGGCGAAAGACTAGCGATAGGTCGTGGGCGAACACCGGGGAGCTGTTTTTT. It encodes CASRRKTSDRSWANTGELFF.